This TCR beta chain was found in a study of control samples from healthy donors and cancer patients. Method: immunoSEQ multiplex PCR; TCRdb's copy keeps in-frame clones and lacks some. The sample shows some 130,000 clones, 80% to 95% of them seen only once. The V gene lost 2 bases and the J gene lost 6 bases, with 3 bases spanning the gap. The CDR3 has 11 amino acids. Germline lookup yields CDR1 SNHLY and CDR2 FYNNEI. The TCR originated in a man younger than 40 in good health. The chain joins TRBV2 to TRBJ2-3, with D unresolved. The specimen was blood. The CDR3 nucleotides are TGTGCCAGCAGTGAAAGGGATACGCAGTATTTT. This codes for CASSERDTQYF.